The 9 T cell receptor beta chains listed next were all sequenced from one sample in a study of T cells in localized non-small cell lung cancer. Repertoires were generated with immunoSEQ multiplex PCR, while TCRdb's copy carries only in-frame clones and drops some. This table has 1,300 to 1,500 clones, about 24% appearing once. The sequencing used normal lung tissue next to the tumor, collected before any cancer treatment. The receptors stem from a woman aged 18 to 55 with stage III lung adenocarcinoma.

V usage is TRBV19 and J usage is TRBJ1-1, with D possibly TRBD1 on 6 matching bases. The CDR3 sequence is 14 residues long. The germline V gene has CDR1 LNHDA and CDR2 SQIVND (reference sequence). Trimming removed 5 bases from V and 3 bases from J, with 13 bases in between. The CDR3 DNA sequence: TGTGCCAGTAGTCGGACAGTTACAGACACTGAAGCTTTCTTT. This encodes CASSRTVTDTEAFF.

The chain joins TRBV19 to TRBJ1-1; a possible D gene is TRBD1 (5 bases). The CDR3 spans 13 residues. Germline CDR1 LNHDA, CDR2 SQIVND (reference sequence). V was shortened by 5 bases and J by 0 bases, with 7 bases between the two germline ends. The CDR3 reads CASSDRVNTEAFF. CDR3 bases: TGTGCCAGTAGTGACAGAGTGAACACTGAAGCTTTCTTT.

The genes are TRBV19 and TRBJ2-3; possible D gene TRBD1, 6 bases. V was cut by 4 bases and J by 2 bases, with 13 bases left in between. Germline V gene sequence: CDR1 LNHDA, CDR2 SQIVND (reference sequence). This CDR3 has 15 residues. In DNA form, the CDR3 reads TGTGCCAGTAGTACACTAACAGGGTACACAGATACGCAGTATTTT. This encodes CASSTLTGYTDTQYF.

Only one count was recorded for this clone. The rearrangement joins TRBV19 to TRBJ2-3, with a possible D match to TRBD1 (6 bases). CDR3 size: 15 residues. From germline, CDR1 is LNHDA and CDR2 SQIVND (reference sequence). V was clipped by 6 bases and J by 3 bases, with 16 bases between them. The CDR3 spells CASSWGQQTTDTQYF. The DNA for the CDR3 is TGTGCCAGTAGCTGGGGGCAGCAAACAACAGATACGCAGTATTTT.

The chain couples TRBV18 to TRBJ1-5, with 8 nucleotides matching TRBD1. The germline gives CDR1 KGHSH, CDR2 LQKENI. The CDR3 totals 14 residues. V dropped 5 bases and J dropped 4; count of bases not matched to a gene: 4. CDR3 in amino acids: CASSGQGINQPQHF. In DNA, the CDR3 is TGTGCCAGCTCAGGACAGGGTATTAATCAGCCCCAGCATTTT.

The rearrangement links TRBV11-3 to TRBJ2-3, with a weak D call TRBD1 (5 bases). V lost 1 base, J lost 6 bases, and 11 bases lay in between. Germline V gives CDR1 SGHNT, CDR2 YENEEA. The CDR3 contains 14 residues. The CDR3 DNA is TGTGCCAGCAGCTTAGGCAGGGTATCGGATACGCAGTATTTT. Protein sequence: CASSLGRVSDTQYF.

This chain connects TRBV19 to TRBJ1-1; no reliable D call. The germline V gene has CDR1 LNHDA and CDR2 SQIVND (reference sequence). Trimming removed 10 bases at V and 3 bases at J, with 18 bases between. The CDR3 runs to 14 residues. This CDR3 reads CATLARSGDTEAFF. CDR3 nucleotides: TGTGCCACCCTGGCGAGGTCTGGGGACACTGAAGCTTTCTTT.

This clone was found a few times. The V call is TRBV29-1, the J call TRBJ2-5, with 12 nucleotides matching TRBD2. V trimming: 4 bases; J trimming: 1 base; junction bases outside the gene matches: 10. Germline V lookup: CDR1 SQVTM, CDR2 ANQGSEA. The CDR3 runs to 17 residues. The CDR3 DNA reads as TGCAGCGTTGGTACAGTGCCGGGACTAGCGGGCCAAGAGACCCAGTACTTC. Amino acids: CSVGTVPGLAGQETQYF.

This chain links TRBV19 with TRBJ2-1, with TRBD1 matching over 7 bases. With 5 bases clipped from V and 2 bases from J, the junction kept 6 bases outside the gene matches. The CDR3 runs to 15 residues. The germline gives CDR1 LNHDA, CDR2 SQIVND (reference sequence). CDR3 coding DNA: TGTGCCAGTAGTCCACGGACAGGCCCCTACAATGAGCAGTTCTTC. Residues: CASSPRTGPYNEQFF.